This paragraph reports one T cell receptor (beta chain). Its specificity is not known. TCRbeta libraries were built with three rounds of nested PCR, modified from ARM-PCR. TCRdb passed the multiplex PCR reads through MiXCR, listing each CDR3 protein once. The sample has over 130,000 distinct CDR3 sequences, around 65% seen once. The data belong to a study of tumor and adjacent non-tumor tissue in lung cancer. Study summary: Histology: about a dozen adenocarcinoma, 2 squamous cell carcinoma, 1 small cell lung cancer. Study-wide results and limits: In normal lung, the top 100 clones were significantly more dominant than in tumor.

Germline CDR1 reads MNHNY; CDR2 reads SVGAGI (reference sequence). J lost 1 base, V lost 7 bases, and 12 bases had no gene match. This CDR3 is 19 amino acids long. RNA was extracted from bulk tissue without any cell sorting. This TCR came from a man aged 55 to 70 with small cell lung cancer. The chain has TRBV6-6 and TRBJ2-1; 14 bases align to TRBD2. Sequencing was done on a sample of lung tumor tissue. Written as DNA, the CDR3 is TGTGCCAGCACCCACTCCCGGACTAGCGGGAGGATTTCCTACAATGAGCAGTTCTTC. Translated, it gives CASTHSRTSGRISYNEQFF.